The clone carrying this T cell receptor (beta chain) has at least ten counts. With a J-beta primer mix and a sample-barcoded 5' primer, a second PCR ran roughly 7 to 11 cycles. Each CDR3 protein gets one entry after TCRdb re-called the 5' RACE reads with MiXCR. Altogether roughly 1,700,000 distinct CDR3 sequences are present, approximately 30% being singletons, with the ten largest covering about 7.7%. From germline, CDR1 is SNHLY and CDR2 FYNNEI. The CDR3 is 15 amino acids. V lost 6 bases to trimming and J lost 2 bases, with 16 bases between them. This entry belongs to a study of blood T cells in healthy people across ages.

The clonotype originates from a woman aged 25-40 years in good health. Sequenced material: blood. The chain joins TRBV2 to TRBJ2-5, with TRBD2 as a possible D gene (6 bases). The CDR3 loop is CASSGLRTKQETQYF. Written as DNA, the CDR3 is TGTGCCAGCAGCGGACTTCGGACTAAACAAGAGACCCAGTACTTC.